This T cell receptor (beta chain) was identified during a study of T cell changes during pregnancy in multiple sclerosis. After removal of 7 bases from V and 7 bases from J, the junction contained 8 bases not matched to a gene. Germline lookup yields CDR1 LNHDA and CDR2 SQIVND (reference sequence). The CDR3 has 14 amino acids. The data were produced by immunoSEQ multiplex PCR, yet TCRdb's version contains in-frame clones alone and is incomplete. The sample yields approximately 130,000 clones, 90% to 96% seen once. This TCR derives from a female donor with multiple sclerosis, enrolled in a pregnancy study. Here the sequenced sample was peripheral blood, taken after pregnancy. The rearrangement links TRBV19 to TRBJ2-1; TRBD1 agrees at 9 bases. CDR3 loop: CASTRTGAGNEQFF. The CDR3 DNA reads TGTGCCAGTACCCGGACAGGGGCTGGAAATGAGCAGTTCTTC.